The rows below give T cell receptor beta chains drawn from one sample of a study of cytomegalovirus exposure and HLA in healthy donors. Only in-frame clones appear in the TCRdb table, and some are missing; sequencing was by immunoSEQ multiplex PCR. The sample table sets out some 110,000 clones. Sequencing used PBMCs. These receptors were collected from a man aged 35-49 years in good health and CMV-seropositive. CDR3s include the opening cysteine and the closing phenylalanine or tryptophan. The D gene is left open where the match is weak.

v_call: TRBV29-1; d_call: -; j_call: TRBJ1-2; cdr3_nt: TGCAGCGCCGGTGCTACTAACTATGGCTACACCTTC; cdr3_aa: CSAGATNYGYTF
v_call: TRBV5-4; d_call: TRBD1; j_call: TRBJ2-7; cdr3_nt: TGTGCCAGCAGCACGCCGGGACAGGGAGTATACGAGCAGTACTTC; cdr3_aa: CASSTPGQGVYEQYF
v_call: TRBV10-2; d_call: -; j_call: TRBJ2-7; cdr3_nt: TGCGCCAGCAGTGACAGATCCTACGAGCAGTACTTC; cdr3_aa: CASSDRSYEQYF
v_call: TRBV11-2; d_call: TRBD1; j_call: TRBJ2-7; cdr3_nt: TGTGCCAGCAGCTTAGTTGGGACAGACTCCTACGAGCAGTACTTC; cdr3_aa: CASSLVGTDSYEQYF
v_call: TRBV28; d_call: -; j_call: TRBJ1-1; cdr3_nt: TGTGCCAGCAGCCCCGGACAGCCAGCTTTCTTT; cdr3_aa: CASSPGQPAFF
v_call: TRBV28; d_call: TRBD2; j_call: TRBJ2-7; cdr3_nt: TGTGCCAGCACCGCCTCCTGGCTAGCGGGAGACGGGTACTTC; cdr3_aa: CASTASWLAGDGYF
v_call: TRBV5-1; d_call: -; j_call: TRBJ1-2; cdr3_nt: TGCGCCAGCAGCTCAGGACTGGACGGGAACTATGGCTACACCTTC; cdr3_aa: CASSSGLDGNYGYTF
v_call: TRBV27; d_call: TRBD2; j_call: TRBJ2-3; cdr3_nt: TGTGCCAGCAGGGGACTAGCGGCGACAGATACGCAGTATTTT; cdr3_aa: CASRGLAATDTQYF
v_call: TRBV6-5; d_call: TRBD1; j_call: TRBJ2-1; cdr3_nt: TGTGCCAGCAGATATATCGACAGGGGGAACAATGAGCAGTTCTTC; cdr3_aa: CASRYIDRGNNEQFF
v_call: TRBV19; d_call: TRBD1; j_call: TRBJ2-5; cdr3_nt: TGTGCCAGTAGCATGGGGTTCAGGGGGCTAGGGGAGCAGTACTTC; cdr3_aa: CASSMGFRGLGEQYF
v_call: TRBV29-1; d_call: -; j_call: TRBJ2-2; cdr3_nt: TGCAGCGTTCCAGGGGACACCGGGGAGCTGTTTTTT; cdr3_aa: CSVPGDTGELFF
v_call: TRBV6-1; d_call: -; j_call: TRBJ1-2; cdr3_nt: TGTGCCAGCAGTGAACCGGGACAAGCTAACTATGGCTACACCTTC; cdr3_aa: CASSEPGQANYGYTF
v_call: TRBV5-1; d_call: TRBD1; j_call: TRBJ2-3; cdr3_nt: TGCGCCAGCAGCACAGGACAGGGGGTTGTAGATACGCAGTATTTT; cdr3_aa: CASSTGQGVVDTQYF
v_call: TRBV5-4; d_call: TRBD2; j_call: TRBJ2-7; cdr3_nt: TGTGCCAGCAGCTTTGGTCTAGCGGGAGCCTCCTACGAGCAGTACTTC; cdr3_aa: CASSFGLAGASYEQYF
v_call: TRBV7-9; d_call: -; j_call: TRBJ2-1; cdr3_nt: TGTGCCAGCAGCCTGGACTTCGATGAGCAGTTCTTC; cdr3_aa: CASSLDFDEQFF
v_call: TRBV5-6; d_call: TRBD2; j_call: TRBJ2-7; cdr3_nt: TGTGCCAGCAGCCCCCGACTAGCGGGAGTCGCGGGGGCATACGAGCAGTACTTC; cdr3_aa: CASSPRLAGVAGAYEQYF
v_call: TRBV10-3; d_call: -; j_call: TRBJ1-3; cdr3_nt: TGTGCCATCAGTGCTGAGAGCAACTCTGGAAACACCATATATTTT; cdr3_aa: CAISAESNSGNTIYF
v_call: TRBV10-2; d_call: -; j_call: TRBJ2-2; cdr3_nt: TGCGCCCTCGCGGCAACGAACACCGGGGAGCTGTTTTTT; cdr3_aa: CALAATNTGELFF
v_call: TRBV11-1; d_call: TRBD1; j_call: TRBJ2-7; cdr3_nt: TGTGCCAGCAGCTTCCGTCGGAATGACAGGGCGTCCTACGAGCAGTACTTC; cdr3_aa: CASSFRRNDRASYEQYF
v_call: TRBV28; d_call: TRBD1; j_call: TRBJ1-5; cdr3_nt: TGTGCCAGCAGTTTACGACAGGGTGGGAGTCATTTT; cdr3_aa: CASSLRQGGSHF
v_call: TRBV4-1; d_call: TRBD2; j_call: TRBJ2-5; cdr3_nt: TGCGCCAGCAGCCCCGGGACTAGCGGGAGTTATGAGACCCAGTACTTC; cdr3_aa: CASSPGTSGSYETQYF
v_call: TRBV7-9; d_call: TRBD1; j_call: TRBJ2-7; cdr3_nt: TGTGCCAGCAGACGACAGGGGGCGCTGCCCTACGAGCAGTACTTC; cdr3_aa: CASRRQGALPYEQYF